The 20 T cell receptor beta chains presented below share a single source sample, sequenced in a study of blood T cell repertoires in COVID-19. The method was immunoSEQ multiplex PCR; TCRdb's version includes in-frame clones alone and lacks a portion of them. The table includes under 300,000 clones, about nine tenths detected once. Sequencing input: peripheral blood. The receptors derive from a woman aged 40-49 years with acute or convalescent COVID-19.

The J gene is TRBJ2-7, the V gene TRBV6-5; D is possibly TRBD1 (6 bases). Deletions cut 2 bases from V and 2 bases from J, with 10 bases between. Germline V CDR1 and CDR2: MNHEY, SVGAGI. The CDR3 extends over 14 amino acids. CDR3 region: CASSYRTETYEQYV. For the CDR3, the DNA is TGTGCCAGCAGTTACCGGACAGAAACCTACGAGCAGTACGTC.

This chain's CDR3 is CASSLRGVSTDTQYF. The CDR3 DNA sequence: TGCGCCAGCAGCTTGCGGGGGGTAAGCACAGATACGCAGTATTTT. This chain joins TRBV5-1 and TRBJ2-3, with 7 positions matching TRBD2. Germline CDR1 is SGHRS and CDR2 is YFSETQ. The ends lost 1 base at V and 0 bases at J; junction bases unmatched: 2. This CDR3 region has 15 residues.

The CDR3 is CASSASGGAEDTQYF. The CDR3 DNA follows: TGTGCCAGCAGCGCAAGCGGGGGGGCCGAAGATACGCAGTATTTT. The chain combines TRBV9 with TRBJ2-3; 10 bases align to TRBD2. Germline lookup yields CDR1 SGDLS and CDR2 YYNGEE. This CDR3 has 15 amino acids. Trimming at V came to 3 bases and at J to 5 bases, leaving 6 bases not matched to a gene.

The chain is built from TRBV9 and TRBJ2-2, with TRBD1 identical over 7 bases. The germline V gene has CDR1 SGDLS and CDR2 YYNGEE. V trimming: 4 bases; J trimming: 1 base; junction bases outside the gene matches: 7. The CDR3 consists of 16 residues. The CDR3: CASSITGTVNTGELFF. CDR3 coding DNA: TGTGCCAGCAGCATTACCGGGACAGTGAACACCGGGGAGCTGTTTTTT.

This chain links TRBV6-5 with TRBJ1-1; no clear D. Looked up from germline, CDR1 is MNHEY and CDR2 is SVGAGI. V was shortened by 2 bases and J by 1 base, with 11 bases between the two germline ends. CDR3 length: 15 residues. CDR3 protein: CASSYGLIRNTEAFF. CDR3 DNA sequence: TGTGCCAGCAGTTACGGGCTCATCAGGAACACTGAAGCTTTCTTT.

The chain couples TRBV12-5 to TRBJ1-4; a possible D gene is TRBD1 (6 bases). CDR1 and CDR2 (germline): LGHNT, FRNRAP. The V end was cut by 6 bases, the J end by 8 bases, with 13 bases between. The CDR3 spans 13 residues. CDR3 sequence: CASGQGRAEKLFF. The CDR3 nucleotides read TGTGCTAGTGGGCAGGGGCGTGCAGAAAAACTGTTTTTT.

The chain recombines TRBV3-1 (or the pseudogene TRBV3-2) with TRBJ1-1; D call uncertain. This CDR3 is built from 12 residues. Germline assignment: CDR1 LGHDT and CDR2 YNNKEL (reference sequence). Trimming removed 0 bases from V and 11 bases from J, with 10 bases in between. In nucleotides, the CDR3 is TGTGCCAGCAGCCAAGACCTTCGTAGCGCTTTCTTT. Protein product: CASSQDLRSAFF.

The chain has TRBV10-2 and TRBJ1-2, with D perhaps matching TRBD1 (6 bases). Trimming shortened V by 3 bases and J by 6 bases, and 14 bases separated the two germline ends. CDR1 is WSHSY, CDR2 SAAADI, per germline. CDR3 length: 14 amino acids. Here the CDR3 DNA reads TGCGCCAGCAGTGACACAGGGCGTCCAGATGGCTACACCTTC. Amino acid sequence: CASSDTGRPDGYTF.

V and J are TRBV12-3 or TRBV12-4 and TRBJ1-1; D is ambiguous. Trimming took 4 bases from V and 8 from J, leaving 8 bases between them. The CDR3 covers 11 residues. CDR3 DNA: TGTGCCAGCAGTTACCTACAGGAAGCTTTCTTT. Its translation: CASSYLQEAFF.

The chain couples TRBV3-1 (or the pseudogene TRBV3-2) to TRBJ1-2; possible D gene TRBD1, 6 bases. Looked up from germline, CDR1 is LGHDT and CDR2 is YNNKEL (reference sequence). CDR3 length equals 15 residues. The V gene lost 1 base and the J gene lost 5 bases, with 14 bases spanning the gap. Here the CDR3 reads CASSQVGQRNYGYTF. The CDR3 bases are TGTGCCAGCAGCCAAGTCGGACAGAGGAATTATGGCTACACCTTC.

The rearrangement uses TRBV27 and TRBJ1-1; D unresolved. This CDR3 contains 14 residues. Trimming took 7 bases from V and 2 from J, leaving 14 bases between them. Germline CDR1 MNHEY, CDR2 SMNVEV (reference sequence). In nucleotides, the CDR3 is TGTGCCAGCACCCCGTCTCAAGCCAACACTGAAGCTTTCTTT. Translated, it gives CASTPSQANTEAFF.

V usage is TRBV4-2 and J usage is TRBJ1-2; D is ambiguous. The CDR3 loop spans 13 amino acids. The germline V and J ends were trimmed by 0 bases and 4 bases, with 6 bases remaining between them. Germline values: CDR1 LGHNA, CDR2 YNFKEQ. In DNA, the CDR3 is TGTGCCAGCAGCCAAGATATGTTCTATGGCTACACCTTC. Encoded protein: CASSQDMFYGYTF.

The chain couples TRBV12-5 to TRBJ1-5; 7 bases line up with TRBD1. Trimming took 7 bases from V and 4 from J; bases not matched to a gene: 4. CDR1 and CDR2 (germline): LGHNT, FRNRAP. The CDR3 consists of 13 residues. As DNA, the CDR3 is TGTGCTAGTGCCATGACAGGGAATCAGCCCCAGCATTTT. Its protein product is CASAMTGNQPQHF.

The chain recombines TRBV19 with TRBJ2-3; the match to TRBD1 covers 7 bases. Germline trimming cut 3 bases from V and 7 bases from J; bases unmatched to any gene: 13. The V gene's germline CDR1 is LNHDA and CDR2 SQIVND (reference sequence). The CDR3 sequence is 16 residues long. The chain's CDR3 is CASSIVGVRQGHTQYF. CDR3 nucleotide sequence: TGTGCCAGTAGTATCGTGGGGGTGAGACAGGGCCATACGCAGTATTTT.

This clone has just a few counts. V usage is TRBV29-1 and J usage is TRBJ2-1; 9 positions agree with TRBD1. V trimming: 6 bases; J trimming: 8 bases; junction bases outside the gene matches: 20. The CDR3 spans 17 residues. Per germline, CDR1 SQVTM and CDR2 ANQGSEA. The CDR3 loop reads CSVGSNTGGAGFDEQFF. The CDR3 DNA reads TGCAGCGTGGGTAGCAATACAGGGGGCGCGGGCTTCGATGAGCAGTTCTTC.

V and J are TRBV19 and TRBJ1-2; 8 bases fit TRBD1. The V gene's germline CDR1 is LNHDA and CDR2 SQIVND (reference sequence). The junction had 7 bases not matched to a gene; V was cut back by 8 bases and J by 8 bases. The CDR3 length is 12 residues. CDR3 in DNA: TGTGCCAGTCTTCGGACAGGGAGCGGCTACACCTTC. It translates to CASLRTGSGYTF.

The rearrangement links TRBV5-1 to TRBJ2-3; D gene unclear. The germline V gene has CDR1 SGHRS and CDR2 YFSETQ. V was clipped by 2 bases and J by 5 bases, with 6 bases between them. The CDR3 runs to 12 residues. This CDR3 is CASSFDIDTQYF. The CDR3 DNA follows: TGCGCCAGCAGCTTTGACATAGATACGCAGTATTTT. Variable domain in full (rest from reference TRBV5-1 and TRBJ2-3): KAGVTQTPRYLIKTRGQQVTLSCSPISGHRSVSWYQQTPGQGLQFLFEYFSETQRNKGNFPGRFSGRQFSNSRSEMNVSTLELGDSALYLCASSFDIDTQYFGPGTRLTVL.

The chain is built from TRBV5-1 and TRBJ1-4; D unresolved. V was clipped by 4 bases and J by 8 bases, with 18 bases between them. The CDR3 runs 15 residues. Germline CDR1 reads SGHRS; CDR2 reads YFSETQ. Written as DNA, the CDR3 is TGCGCCAGCAGCCACCAACAGAGGGAAGGGGAAAAACTGTTTTTT. Its translation: CASSHQQREGEKLFF. The variable domain in full, completed from reference TRBV5-1 and TRBJ1-4, reads KAGVTQTPRYLIKTRGQQVTLSCSPISGHRSVSWYQQTPGQGLQFLFEYFSETQRNKGNFPGRFSGRQFSNSRSEMNVSTLELGDSALYLCASSHQQREGEKLFFGSGTQLSVL.

The genes are TRBV11-2 and TRBJ2-5; 8 bases fit TRBD2. The ends lost 1 base at V and 5 bases at J; junction bases unmatched: 9. Germline V gene lookup returns CDR1 SGHAT and CDR2 FQNNGV. The CDR3 spans 16 residues. As DNA, the CDR3 is TGTGCCAGCAGCTTAGGTAGAGGACTAGCATATGAGACCCAGTACTTC. It codes for CASSLGRGLAYETQYF.

The rearrangement uses TRBV14 and TRBJ2-5; 8 nucleotides agree with TRBD1. V was pared by 1 base and J by 5 bases, with 6 bases of the junction left unmatched. Germline CDR1 SGHDN, CDR2 FVKESK. This CDR3 is 15 amino acids long. CDR3 coding DNA: TGTGCCAGCAGCCAAGGGCAGGGGGCATGGGAGACCCAGTACTTC. This encodes CASSQGQGAWETQYF.